A single sample gave rise to the 8 T cell receptor beta chains below, sequenced in a study of blood T cells in healthy people across ages. The use of a sample-barcoded 5' primer and a J-beta primer mix characterized a second PCR of about 7 to 12 cycles. TCRdb re-analysed the 5' RACE reads in MiXCR, keeping a single row per CDR3 protein. The repertoire has hundreds of thousands of distinct CDR3 sequences, 45% to 70% of them found once; the top ten carry 20% to 30%. The sample consisted of blood. The receptors derive from a man between 35 and 55 years old in good health.

The chain joins TRBV20-1 to TRBJ2-1; the D gene is possibly TRBD2 (6 bases). Trimming took 6 bases from V and 9 from J, leaving 24 bases between them. The CDR3 extends over 15 amino acids. In germline, CDR1 is DFQATT, CDR2 SNEGSKA (reference sequence). For the CDR3, the DNA is TGCAGTGCCCCAGTTCCGGGACTGGGTCACGCTGAGCAGTTCTTC. This gives the protein CSAPVPGLGHAEQFF.

DNA for the CDR3: TGCAGCGTTGAAGGTAGAGGGACAGGGGTCGACTACACCTTC. As protein: CSVEGRGTGVDYTF. This chain uses TRBV29-1 with TRBJ1-2; 10 nucleotides align to TRBD1. The CDR3 contains 14 residues. Germline V gene sequence: CDR1 SQVTM, CDR2 ANQGSEA. Trimming removed 1 base from V and 10 bases from J; junction bases left unmatched: 9.

In this sample, this clonotype turned up a few times. V is TRBV15 and J is TRBJ2-7, with a tentative D call TRBD2 (6 bases). The germline CDR1 and CDR2 sequences are LNHNV and YYDKDF (reference sequence). Trimming stripped 0 bases from V and 0 bases from J, with 18 bases between. This CDR3 has 18 amino acids. In DNA, the CDR3 is TGTGCCACCAGCAGAGATCCCAACTCTAGCGTCGTCTCCTACGAGCAGTACTTC. Encoded protein: CATSRDPNSSVVSYEQYF. Using reference TRBV15 and TRBJ2-7 for the parts outside the CDR3, the full variable domain is DAMVIQNPRYQVTQFGKPVTLSCSQTLNHNVMYWYQQKSSQAPKLLFHYYDKDFNNEADTPDNFQSRRPNTSFCFLDIRSPGLGDTAMYLCATSRDPNSSVVSYEQYFGPGTRLTVT.

This clonotype was observed once. The CDR3 sequence is CSPSGGSLGEQFF. DNA of the CDR3: TGCAGTCCGAGCGGGGGGTCATTGGGTGAGCAGTTCTTC. The chain employs TRBV20-1 and TRBJ2-1, with 9 bases lining up with TRBD2. The CDR3 length is 13 residues. The ends lost 8 bases at V and 9 bases at J; junction bases unmatched: 11. The germline gives CDR1 DFQATT, CDR2 SNEGSKA (reference sequence).

This clonotype was counted between two and nine times. This chain links TRBV12-3 or TRBV12-4 with TRBJ2-3, with D tentatively TRBD1 (6 bases). Trimming pared 5 bases from V and 6 bases from J, leaving 15 bases between. The length of the CDR3 is 14 residues. The CDR3 bases are TGTGCCAGCAGTCGACAGGCCTTTCGGGATACGCAGTATTTT. Translating gives CASSRQAFRDTQYF.

The chain links TRBV9 to TRBJ2-5; D could derive from TRBD1 or TRBD2 (5 bases each). Per the germline V gene, CDR1 is SGDLS and CDR2 is YYNGEE. V gave up 3 bases and J gave up 1 base, with 13 bases separating them. CDR3 size: 15 residues. In DNA form, the CDR3 reads TGTGCCAGCAGCGCTTACTCAGGGACCCAAGAGACCCAGTACTTC. This encodes CASSAYSGTQETQYF. The variable domain in full, with the rest retrieved from reference TRBV9 and TRBJ2-5, is DSGVTQTPKHLITATGQRVTLRCSPRSGDLSVYWYQQSLDQGLQFLIQYYNGEERAKGNILERFSAQQFPDLHSELNLSSLELGDSALYFCASSAYSGTQETQYFGPGTRLLVL.

The J gene is TRBJ2-7, the V gene TRBV7-8, with a possible D match to TRBD2 (5 bases). There are 15 residues in the CDR3. With 0 bases removed from V and 2 bases from J, the gap between germline ends came to 11 bases. The germline CDR1 and CDR2 sequences are SGHVS and FQNEAQ. CDR3 in DNA: TGTGCCAGCAGCTTAGCAGGACTCAAGACCTACGAGCAGTACTTC. It encodes CASSLAGLKTYEQYF.

The rearrangement links TRBV20-1 to TRBJ2-5; 9 bases agree with TRBD1. The DNA matches TRBJ2-7 better at its end, which makes the J call doubtful. The CDR3 covers 13 residues. Germline values: CDR1 DFQATT, CDR2 SNEGSKA (reference sequence). The CDR3 region has the DNA TGCAGTGCTCCGGGACAGGGACCCTACGAGCAGTACTTC. It yields the protein CSAPGQGPYEQYF.